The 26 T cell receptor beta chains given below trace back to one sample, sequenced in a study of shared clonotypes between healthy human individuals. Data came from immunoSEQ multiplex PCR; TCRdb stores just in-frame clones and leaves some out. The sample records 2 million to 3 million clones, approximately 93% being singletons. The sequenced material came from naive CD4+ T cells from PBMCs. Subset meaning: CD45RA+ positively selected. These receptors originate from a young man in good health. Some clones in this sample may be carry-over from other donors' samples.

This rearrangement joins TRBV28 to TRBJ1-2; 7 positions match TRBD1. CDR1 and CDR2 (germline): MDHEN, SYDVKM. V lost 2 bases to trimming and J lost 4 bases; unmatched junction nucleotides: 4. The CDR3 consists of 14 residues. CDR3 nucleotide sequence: TGTGCCAGCAGTTTACAGGGGGGACTCTATGGCTACACCTTC. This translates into CASSLQGGLYGYTF.

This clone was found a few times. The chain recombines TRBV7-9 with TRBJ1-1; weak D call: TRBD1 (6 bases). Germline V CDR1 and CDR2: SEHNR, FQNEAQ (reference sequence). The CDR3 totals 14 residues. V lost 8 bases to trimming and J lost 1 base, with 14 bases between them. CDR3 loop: CASYIQGWNTEAFF. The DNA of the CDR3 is TGTGCCAGCTACATACAGGGTTGGAACACTGAAGCTTTCTTT.

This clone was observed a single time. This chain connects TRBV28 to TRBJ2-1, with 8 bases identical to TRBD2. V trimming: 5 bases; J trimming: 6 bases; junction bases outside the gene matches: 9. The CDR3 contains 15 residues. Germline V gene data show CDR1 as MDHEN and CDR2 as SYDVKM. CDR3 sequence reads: CASSQRTSRGNEQFF. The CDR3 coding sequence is TGTGCCAGCAGTCAACGGACTAGCCGGGGCAATGAGCAGTTCTTC.

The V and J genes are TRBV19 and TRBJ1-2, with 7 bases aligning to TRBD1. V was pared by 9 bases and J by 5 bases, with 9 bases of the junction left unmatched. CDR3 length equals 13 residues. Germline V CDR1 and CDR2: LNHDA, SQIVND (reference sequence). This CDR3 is CASQYRGEYGYTF. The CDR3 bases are TGTGCCAGCCAATACAGGGGTGAATATGGCTACACCTTC.

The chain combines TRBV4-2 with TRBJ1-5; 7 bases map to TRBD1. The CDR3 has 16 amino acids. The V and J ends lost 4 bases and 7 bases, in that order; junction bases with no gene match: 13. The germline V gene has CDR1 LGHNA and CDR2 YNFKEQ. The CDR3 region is CASSLVGLGDRQPQHF. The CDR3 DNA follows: TGTGCCAGCAGCCTTGTGGGGTTAGGGGACAGACAGCCCCAGCATTTT.

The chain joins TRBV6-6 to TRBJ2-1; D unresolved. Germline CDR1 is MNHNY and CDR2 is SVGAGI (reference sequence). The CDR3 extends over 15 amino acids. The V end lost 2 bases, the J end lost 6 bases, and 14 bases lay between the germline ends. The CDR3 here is CASSYDPLVSNEQFF. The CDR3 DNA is TGTGCCAGCAGTTACGACCCCCTGGTGAGCAATGAGCAGTTCTTC.

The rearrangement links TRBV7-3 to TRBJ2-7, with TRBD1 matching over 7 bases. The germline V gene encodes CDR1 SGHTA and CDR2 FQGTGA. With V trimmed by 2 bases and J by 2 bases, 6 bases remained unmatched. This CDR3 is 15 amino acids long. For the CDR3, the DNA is TGTGCCAGCAGCTTACGAGGGGGCCCAACCTACGAGCAGTACTTC. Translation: CASSLRGGPTYEQYF.

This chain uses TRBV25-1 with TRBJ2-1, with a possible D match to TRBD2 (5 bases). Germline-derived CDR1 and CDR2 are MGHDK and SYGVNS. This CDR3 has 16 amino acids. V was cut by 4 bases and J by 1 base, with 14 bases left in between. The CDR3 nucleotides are TGTGCCAGCAGTGTTGATCGCGGAGGTTCCTACAATGAGCAGTTCTTC. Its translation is CASSVDRGGSYNEQFF.

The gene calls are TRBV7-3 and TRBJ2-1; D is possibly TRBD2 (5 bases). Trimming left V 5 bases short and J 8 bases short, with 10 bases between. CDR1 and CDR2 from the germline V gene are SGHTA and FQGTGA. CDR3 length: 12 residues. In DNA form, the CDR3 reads TGTGCCAGCAGCCTCACTAGTGATGAGCAGTTCTTC. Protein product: CASSLTSDEQFF.

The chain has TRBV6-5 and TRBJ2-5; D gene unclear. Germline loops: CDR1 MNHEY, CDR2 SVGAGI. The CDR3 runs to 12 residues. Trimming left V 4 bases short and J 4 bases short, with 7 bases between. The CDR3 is CASSFLGETQYF. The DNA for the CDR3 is TGTGCCAGCAGTTTTTTGGGAGAGACCCAGTACTTC.

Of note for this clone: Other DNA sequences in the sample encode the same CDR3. CDR3 amino acids: CASSSETQYF. The CDR3 region has the DNA TGTGCCAGCAGCTCAGAGACCCAGTACTTC. The chain couples TRBV11-2 to TRBJ2-5; D uncertain. The germline gives CDR1 SGHAT, CDR2 FQNNGV. V dropped 4 bases and J dropped 4 bases, with 1 base sitting between them. CDR3 length: 10 residues.

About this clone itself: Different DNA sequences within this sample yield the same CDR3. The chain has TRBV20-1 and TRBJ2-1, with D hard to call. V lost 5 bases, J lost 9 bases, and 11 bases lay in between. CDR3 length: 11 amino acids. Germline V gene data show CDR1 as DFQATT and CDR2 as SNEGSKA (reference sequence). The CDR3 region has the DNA TGCAGTGCTCCCTCTGGCGGTGAGCAGTTCTTC. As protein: CSAPSGGEQFF.

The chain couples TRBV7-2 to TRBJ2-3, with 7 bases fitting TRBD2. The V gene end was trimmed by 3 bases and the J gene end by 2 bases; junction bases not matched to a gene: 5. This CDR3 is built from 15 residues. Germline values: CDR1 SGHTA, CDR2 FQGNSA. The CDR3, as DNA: TGTGCCAGCAGCTTCCTAGCGGTAAACACAGATACGCAGTATTTT. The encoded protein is CASSFLAVNTDTQYF.

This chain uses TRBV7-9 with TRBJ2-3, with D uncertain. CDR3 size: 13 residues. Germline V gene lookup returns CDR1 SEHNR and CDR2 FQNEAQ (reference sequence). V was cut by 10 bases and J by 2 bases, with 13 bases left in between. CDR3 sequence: CAIFSGFTDTQYF. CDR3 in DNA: TGTGCCATCTTCTCCGGGTTCACAGATACGCAGTATTTT. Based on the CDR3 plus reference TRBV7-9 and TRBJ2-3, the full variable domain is DTGVSQNPRHKITKRGQNVTFRCDPISEHNRLYWYRQTLGQGPEFLTYFQNEAQLEKSRLLSDRFSAERPKGSFSTLEIQRTEQGDSAMYLCAIFSGFTDTQYFGPGTRLTVL.

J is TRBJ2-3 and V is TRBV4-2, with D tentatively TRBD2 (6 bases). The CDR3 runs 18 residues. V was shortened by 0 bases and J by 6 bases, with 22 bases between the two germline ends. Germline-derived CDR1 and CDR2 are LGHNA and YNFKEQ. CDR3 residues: CASSQDSVRGGVGDTQYF. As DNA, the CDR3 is TGTGCCAGCAGCCAAGATTCGGTACGTGGCGGGGTTGGCGATACGCAGTATTTT.

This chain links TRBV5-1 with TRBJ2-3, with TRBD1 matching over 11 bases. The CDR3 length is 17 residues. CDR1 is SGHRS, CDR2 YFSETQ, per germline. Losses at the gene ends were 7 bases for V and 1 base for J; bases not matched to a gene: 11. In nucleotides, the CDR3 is TGCGCCAGCGGCCGGGACAGGGGGGCCAGAGGCACAGATACGCAGTATTTT. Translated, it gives CASGRDRGARGTDTQYF.

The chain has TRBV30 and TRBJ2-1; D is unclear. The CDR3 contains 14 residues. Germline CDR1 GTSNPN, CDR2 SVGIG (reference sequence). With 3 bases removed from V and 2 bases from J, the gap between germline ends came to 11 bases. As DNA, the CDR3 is TGTGCCTGGAGGTCCCAATCGGCCTACAATGAGCAGTTCTTC. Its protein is CAWRSQSAYNEQFF.

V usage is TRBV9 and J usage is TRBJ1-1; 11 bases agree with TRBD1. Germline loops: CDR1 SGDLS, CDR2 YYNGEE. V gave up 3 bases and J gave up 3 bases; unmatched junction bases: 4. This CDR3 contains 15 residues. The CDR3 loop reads CASSEGQGAYTEAFF. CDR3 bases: TGTGCCAGCAGCGAAGGACAGGGGGCGTACACTGAAGCTTTCTTT.

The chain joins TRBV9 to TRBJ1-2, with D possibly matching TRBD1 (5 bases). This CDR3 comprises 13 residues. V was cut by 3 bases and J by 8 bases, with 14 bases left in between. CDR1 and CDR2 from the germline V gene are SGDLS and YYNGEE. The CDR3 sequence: CASSASGGEGYTF. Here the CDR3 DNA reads TGTGCCAGCAGCGCGTCGGGGGGAGAAGGCTACACCTTC. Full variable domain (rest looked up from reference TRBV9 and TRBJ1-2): DSGVTQTPKHLITATGQRVTLRCSPRSGDLSVYWYQQSLDQGLQFLIQYYNGEERAKGNILERFSAQQFPDLHSELNLSSLELGDSALYFCASSASGGEGYTFGSGTRLTVV.

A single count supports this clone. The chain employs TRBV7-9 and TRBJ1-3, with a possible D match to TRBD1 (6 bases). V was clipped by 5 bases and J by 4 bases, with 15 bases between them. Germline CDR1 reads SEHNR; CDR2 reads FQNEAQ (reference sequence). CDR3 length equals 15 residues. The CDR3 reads CASSDPWTEGNTIYF. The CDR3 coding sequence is TGTGCCAGCAGCGACCCCTGGACAGAAGGAAACACCATATATTTT.

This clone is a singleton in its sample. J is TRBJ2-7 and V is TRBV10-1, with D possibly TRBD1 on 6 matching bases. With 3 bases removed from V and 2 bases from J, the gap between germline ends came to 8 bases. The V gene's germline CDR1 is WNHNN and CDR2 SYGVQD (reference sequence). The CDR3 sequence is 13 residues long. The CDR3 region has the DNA TGCGCCAGCAGTGACGGACAGACCTACGAGCAGTACTTC. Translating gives CASSDGQTYEQYF.

Here the CDR3 DNA reads TGCGCCAGCAGCTTACAGGGGGAGAGAGAGACCCAGTACTTC. It is translated as CASSLQGERETQYF. This chain joins TRBV5-1 and TRBJ2-5, with 8 bases identical to TRBD1. With V trimmed by 2 bases and J by 4 bases, 4 bases remained unmatched. The CDR3 has 14 residues. The germline V gene encodes CDR1 SGHRS and CDR2 YFSETQ.

CDR3 DNA: TGTGCCAGCAGCAGGAGCCTGGGCCGGAACACCGGGGAGCTGTTTTTT. Translating it yields CASSRSLGRNTGELFF. The chain is built from TRBV21-1 and TRBJ2-2. TRBV21-1 corresponds to a pseudogene. This CDR3 has 16 amino acids.

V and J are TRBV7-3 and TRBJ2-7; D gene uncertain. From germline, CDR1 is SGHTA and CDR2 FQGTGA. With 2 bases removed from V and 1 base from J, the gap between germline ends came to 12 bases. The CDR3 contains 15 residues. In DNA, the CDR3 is TGTGCCAGCAGCTTAGAGGCAGTCTATTCCTACGAGCAGTACTTC. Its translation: CASSLEAVYSYEQYF.

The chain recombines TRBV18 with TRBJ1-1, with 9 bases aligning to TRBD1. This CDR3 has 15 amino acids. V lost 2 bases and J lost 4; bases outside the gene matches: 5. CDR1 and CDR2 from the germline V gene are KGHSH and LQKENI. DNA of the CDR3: TGTGCCAGCTCACCAATGGACAGGGGCGGCACTGAAGCTTTCTTT. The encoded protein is CASSPMDRGGTEAFF. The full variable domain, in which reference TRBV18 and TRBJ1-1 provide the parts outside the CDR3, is NAGVMQNPRHLVRRRGQEARLRCSPMKGHSHVYWYRQLPEEGLKFMVYLQKENIIDESGMPKERFSAEFPKEGPSILRIQQVVRGDSAAYFCASSPMDRGGTEAFFGQGTRLTVV.

CDR3 protein: CASSEYSGRALVNNEQFF. Written as DNA, the CDR3 is TGTGCCAGCAGCGAATATAGCGGGAGGGCCCTTGTGAACAATGAGCAGTTCTTC. The chain carries TRBV9 and TRBJ2-1; the match to TRBD2 covers 11 bases. The J segment lost 5 bases and the V segment lost 3 bases, leaving 13 bases of the junction unmatched. Germline lookup yields CDR1 SGDLS and CDR2 YYNGEE. The CDR3 totals 18 residues.